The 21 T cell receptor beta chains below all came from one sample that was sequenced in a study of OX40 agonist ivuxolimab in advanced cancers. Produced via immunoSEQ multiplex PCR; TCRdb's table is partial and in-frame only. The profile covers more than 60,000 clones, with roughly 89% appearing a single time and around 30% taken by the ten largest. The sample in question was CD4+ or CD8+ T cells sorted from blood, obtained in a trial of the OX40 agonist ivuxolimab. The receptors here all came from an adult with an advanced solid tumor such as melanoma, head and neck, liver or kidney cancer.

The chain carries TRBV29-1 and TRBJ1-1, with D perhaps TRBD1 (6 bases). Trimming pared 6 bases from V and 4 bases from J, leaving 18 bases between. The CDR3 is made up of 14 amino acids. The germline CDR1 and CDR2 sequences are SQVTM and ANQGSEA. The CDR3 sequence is CSVYKGGLGTEAFF. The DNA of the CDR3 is TGCAGCGTGTATAAGGGGGGTCTAGGCACTGAAGCTTTCTTT.

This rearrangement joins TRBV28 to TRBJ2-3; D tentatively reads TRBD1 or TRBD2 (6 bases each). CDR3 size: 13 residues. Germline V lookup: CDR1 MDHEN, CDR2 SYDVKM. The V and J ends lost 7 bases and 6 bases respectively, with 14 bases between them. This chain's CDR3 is CASMKGGLDTQYF. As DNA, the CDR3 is TGTGCCAGCATGAAGGGGGGATTGGATACGCAGTATTTT. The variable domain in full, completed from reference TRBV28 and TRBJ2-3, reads DVKVTQSSRYLVKRTGEKVFLECVQDMDHENMFWYRQDPGLGLRLIYFSYDVKMKEKGDIPEGYSVSREKKERFSLILESASTNQTSMYLCASMKGGLDTQYFGPGTRLTVL.

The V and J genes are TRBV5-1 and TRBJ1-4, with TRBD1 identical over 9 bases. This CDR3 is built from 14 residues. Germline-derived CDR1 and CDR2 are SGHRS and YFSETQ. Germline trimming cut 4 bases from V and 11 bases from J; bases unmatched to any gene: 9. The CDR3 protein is CASSLGTGIEKLFF. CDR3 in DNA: TGCGCCAGCAGCCTTGGGACAGGGATCGAGAAACTGTTTTTT.

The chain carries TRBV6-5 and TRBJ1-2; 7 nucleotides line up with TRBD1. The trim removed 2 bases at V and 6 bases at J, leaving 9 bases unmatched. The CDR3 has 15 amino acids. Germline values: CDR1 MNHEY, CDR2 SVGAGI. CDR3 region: CASSYNEGARDGYTF. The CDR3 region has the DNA TGTGCCAGCAGTTACAACGAGGGGGCGCGGGATGGCTACACCTTC.

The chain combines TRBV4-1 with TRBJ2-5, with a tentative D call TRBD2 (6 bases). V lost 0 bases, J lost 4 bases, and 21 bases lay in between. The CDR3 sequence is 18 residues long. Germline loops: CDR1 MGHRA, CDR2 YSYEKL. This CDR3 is CASSQDGRRGGGLETQYF. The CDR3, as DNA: TGCGCCAGCAGCCAAGATGGGAGGCGGGGAGGAGGGTTAGAGACCCAGTACTTC.

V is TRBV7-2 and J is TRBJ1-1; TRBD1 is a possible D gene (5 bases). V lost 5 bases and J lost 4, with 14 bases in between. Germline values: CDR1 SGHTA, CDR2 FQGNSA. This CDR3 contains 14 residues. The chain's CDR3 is CASSVVGGGTEAFF. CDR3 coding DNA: TGTGCCAGCAGCGTAGTGGGGGGTGGCACTGAAGCTTTCTTT.

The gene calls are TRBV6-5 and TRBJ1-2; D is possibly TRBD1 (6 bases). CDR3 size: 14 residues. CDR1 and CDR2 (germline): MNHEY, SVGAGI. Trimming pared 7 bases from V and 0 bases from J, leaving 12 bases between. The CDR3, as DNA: TGTGCCAGCACTAAAGCAGGGGCTAACTATGGCTACACCTTC. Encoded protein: CASTKAGANYGYTF.

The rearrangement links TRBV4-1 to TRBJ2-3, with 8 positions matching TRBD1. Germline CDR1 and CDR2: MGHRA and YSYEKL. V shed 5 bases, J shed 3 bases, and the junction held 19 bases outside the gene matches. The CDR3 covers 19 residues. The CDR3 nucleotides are TGCGCCAGCAGCTCAGACCCCGGGACAGGTTGGAGGGGGACAGATACGCAGTATTTT. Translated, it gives CASSSDPGTGWRGTDTQYF.

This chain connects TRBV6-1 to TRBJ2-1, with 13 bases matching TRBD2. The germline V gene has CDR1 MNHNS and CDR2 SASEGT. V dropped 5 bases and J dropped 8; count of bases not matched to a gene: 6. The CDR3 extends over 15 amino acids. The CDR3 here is CASSRTSGSEDEQFF. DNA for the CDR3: TGTGCCAGCAGTAGGACTAGCGGGAGCGAGGATGAGCAGTTCTTC.

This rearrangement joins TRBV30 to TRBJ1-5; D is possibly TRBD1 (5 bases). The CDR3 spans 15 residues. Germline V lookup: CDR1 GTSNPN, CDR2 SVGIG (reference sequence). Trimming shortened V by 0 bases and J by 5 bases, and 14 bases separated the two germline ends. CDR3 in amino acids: CAWSVGGAGYQPQHF. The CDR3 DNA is TGTGCCTGGAGTGTAGGCGGGGCTGGTTATCAGCCCCAGCATTTT.

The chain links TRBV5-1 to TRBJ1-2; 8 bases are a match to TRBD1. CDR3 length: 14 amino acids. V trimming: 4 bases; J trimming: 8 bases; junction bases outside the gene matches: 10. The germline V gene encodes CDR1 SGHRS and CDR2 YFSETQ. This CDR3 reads CASSGRTGNGGYTF. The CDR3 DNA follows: TGCGCCAGCAGCGGGAGGACAGGGAACGGCGGCTACACCTTC.

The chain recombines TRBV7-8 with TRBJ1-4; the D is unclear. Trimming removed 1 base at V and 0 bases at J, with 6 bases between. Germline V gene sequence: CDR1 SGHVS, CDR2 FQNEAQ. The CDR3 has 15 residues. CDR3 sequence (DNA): TGTGCCAGCAGCTTAGGAAGCGCAACTAATGAAAAACTGTTTTTT. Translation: CASSLGSATNEKLFF.

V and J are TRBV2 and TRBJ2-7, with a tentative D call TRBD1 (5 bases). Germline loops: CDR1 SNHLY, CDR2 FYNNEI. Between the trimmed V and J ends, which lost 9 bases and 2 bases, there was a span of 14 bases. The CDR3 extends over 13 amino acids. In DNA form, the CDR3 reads TGTGCCAGTCAGGGAACCCCTACCTACGAGCAGTACTTC. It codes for CASQGTPTYEQYF.

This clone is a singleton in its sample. The CDR3 sequence is CASRNAGELFF. Written as DNA, the CDR3 is TGTGCCAGCAGAAACGCCGGGGAGCTGTTTTTT. The V gene is TRBV6-6, the J gene TRBJ2-2, with D unresolved. The CDR3 length is 11 residues. Germline V gene sequence: CDR1 MNHNY, CDR2 SVGAGI (reference sequence). Trimming stripped 6 bases from V and 6 bases from J, with 5 bases between.

CDR3 coding DNA: TGCGCCAGCAGCTTGGGGGGACTAGCGCCTTTCAATGAGCAGTTCTTC. The encoded protein is CASSLGGLAPFNEQFF. The J gene is TRBJ2-1, the V gene TRBV5-1, with 10 bases matching TRBD2. This CDR3 contains 16 residues. J lost 6 bases, V lost 0 bases, and 6 bases had no gene match. Germline CDR1 is SGHRS and CDR2 is YFSETQ.

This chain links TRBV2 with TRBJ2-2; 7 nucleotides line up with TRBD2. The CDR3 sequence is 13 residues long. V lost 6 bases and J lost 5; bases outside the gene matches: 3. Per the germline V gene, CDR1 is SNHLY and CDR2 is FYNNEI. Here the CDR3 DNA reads TGTGCCAGCAGAGGTAGCGGGACCGGGGAGCTGTTTTTT. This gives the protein CASRGSGTGELFF.

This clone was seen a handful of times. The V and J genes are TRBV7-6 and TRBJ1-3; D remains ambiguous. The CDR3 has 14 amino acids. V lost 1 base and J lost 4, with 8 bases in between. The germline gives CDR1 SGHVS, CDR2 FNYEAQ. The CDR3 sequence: CASSLDRSGNTIYF. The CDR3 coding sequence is TGTGCCAGCAGCTTAGATCGGTCCGGAAACACCATATATTTT.

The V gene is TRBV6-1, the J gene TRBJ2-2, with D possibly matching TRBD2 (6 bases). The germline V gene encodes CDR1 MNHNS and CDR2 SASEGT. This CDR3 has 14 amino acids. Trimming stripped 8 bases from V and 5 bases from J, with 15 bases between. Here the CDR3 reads CASQSGTFTGELFF. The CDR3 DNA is TGTGCCAGCCAGTCCGGGACTTTTACCGGGGAGCTGTTTTTT.

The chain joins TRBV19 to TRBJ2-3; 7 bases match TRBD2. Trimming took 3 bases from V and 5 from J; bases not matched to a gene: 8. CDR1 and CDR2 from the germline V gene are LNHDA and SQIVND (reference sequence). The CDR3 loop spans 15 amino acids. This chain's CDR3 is CASSIGAGEGDTQYF. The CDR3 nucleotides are TGTGCCAGTAGTATTGGGGCGGGAGAGGGAGATACGCAGTATTTT.

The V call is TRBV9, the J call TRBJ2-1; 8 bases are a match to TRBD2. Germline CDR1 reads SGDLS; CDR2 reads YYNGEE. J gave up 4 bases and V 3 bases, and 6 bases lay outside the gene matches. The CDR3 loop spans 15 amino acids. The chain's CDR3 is CASSGTSQQYNEQFF. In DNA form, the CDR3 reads TGTGCCAGCAGCGGGACTAGCCAGCAATACAATGAGCAGTTCTTC.

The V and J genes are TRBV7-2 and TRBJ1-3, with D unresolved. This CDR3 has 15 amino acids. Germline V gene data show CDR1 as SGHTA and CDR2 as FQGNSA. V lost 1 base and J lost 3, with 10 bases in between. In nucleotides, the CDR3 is TGTGCCAGCAGCTTAGTCGCCGGCGGTGGAAACACCATATATTTT. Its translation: CASSLVAGGGNTIYF.